This TCR beta chain appears in the sequencing data of a study of regulatory T cells in long-lasting Graves disease. As for the study in general: Positive TSH receptor antibodies alongside over 5 years of antithyroid drugs were what marked Graves' disease as persistent. The study, taken as a whole, reports: Persistent disease showed a preference for TRBV28, TRBJ1-2 and TRBJ2-5. Results may be inaccurate due to the small sample size.

Time point: persistent/refractory GD, antithyroid drugs over 5 years with positive TRAb. PBMC-derived RNA was used for the TCR library. Each patient gave approximately 8.1 milliliters of EDTA-anticoagulated peripheral blood. Germline lookup yields CDR1 MDHEN and CDR2 SYDVKM. The CDR3 has 17 residues. Deletions cut 4 bases from V and 6 bases from J, with 19 bases between. At least ten counts were recorded for this clonotype. Its antigen is currently unknown. For TCR beta, libraries came from iRepertoire HTBI primers and Arm-PCR of CDR3 regions. TCRdb redid the calling of the multiplex PCR reads with MiXCR, one entry per CDR3 protein. The sample holds about 460,000 distinct CDR3 sequences, roughly 22% seen once.

The chain combines TRBV28 with TRBJ1-6; tentative D call: TRBD1 (5 bases). The sample in question was peripheral blood mononuclear cells (PBMCs), obtained when the disease was refractory, from a patient treated with antithyroid drugs. This TCR was recovered from a female donor with Graves disease. The CDR3 is CASSSPARDSANSPLHF. The DNA of the CDR3 is TGTGCCAGCAGTTCCCCCGCCCGGGACTCGGCTAATTCACCCCTCCACTTT.